Below, 14 T cell receptor beta chains from the same sample are listed, as sequenced in a study of CD8 T cells in Susac syndrome. An input of roughly 0.5 to 1 ug of RNA was subjected to reverse transcription using random hexamers. TCRdb recomputed calls from the immunoSEQ multiplex PCR reads with MiXCR, one row per CDR3 protein. The top ten hold 0.085% to 0.14% of the sample, which has tens of thousands of distinct CDR3 sequences, around 96% seen once. Sequenced sample: CD4+ T cells from PBMCs. Receptors were obtained from a human donor with multiple sclerosis.

The V and J genes are TRBV7-2 and TRBJ2-3; D call uncertain. Trimming removed 7 bases at V and 0 bases at J, with 17 bases between. Germline lookup yields CDR1 SGHTA and CDR2 FQGNSA. The CDR3 runs 16 residues. CDR3 coding DNA: TGTGCCAGCAACCCTCTTAGTACTTCTAGCACAGATACGCAGTATTTT. Its protein product is CASNPLSTSSTDTQYF.

There are a few counts of this clonotype. The chain is built from TRBV7-2 and TRBJ2-1; D is undetermined. Per germline, CDR1 SGHTA and CDR2 FQGNSA. The CDR3 extends over 11 amino acids. V was trimmed by 4 bases and J by 7 bases, leaving 5 bases between them. CDR3 protein: CASSSRNEQFF. The DNA for the CDR3 is TGTGCCAGCAGCTCTCGGAATGAGCAGTTCTTC.

In DNA, the CDR3 is TGTGCCACCCAGGGACAGGGTAGGAATGGCTACACCTTC. Its translation is CATQGQGRNGYTF. The chain has TRBV24-1 and TRBJ1-2; 9 bases agree with TRBD1. Germline V gives CDR1 KGHDR, CDR2 SFDVKD. The CDR3 has 13 residues. Trimming took 9 bases from V and 6 from J; bases not matched to a gene: 7.

The chain is built from TRBV3-1 and TRBJ2-2; possibly TRBD1 for D (5 bases). The germline V gene has CDR1 LGHDT and CDR2 YNNKEL (reference sequence). This CDR3 contains 15 residues. V lost 0 bases, J lost 5 bases, and 10 bases lay in between. CDR3 loop: CASSQEQGGTGELFF. The CDR3 DNA reads TGTGCCAGCAGCCAAGAGCAGGGTGGGACCGGGGAGCTGTTTTTT.

The V and J genes are TRBV20-1 and TRBJ2-5; possible D gene TRBD1, 5 bases. Germline V lookup: CDR1 DFQATT, CDR2 SNEGSKA (reference sequence). The germline V and J ends were trimmed by 0 bases and 2 bases, with 10 bases remaining between them. The CDR3 runs to 14 residues. The CDR3 reads CSARDRRGQETQYF. The CDR3 DNA sequence: TGCAGTGCTAGAGATCGAAGGGGTCAAGAGACCCAGTACTTC.

V gene TRBV20-1 combines with J gene TRBJ1-4, with TRBD1 matching 9 bases. The ends lost 6 bases at V and 7 bases at J; junction bases unmatched: 9. Germline-derived CDR1 and CDR2 are DFQATT and SNEGSKA (reference sequence). This CDR3 is 14 amino acids long. The CDR3 here is CSAPPGQGGEKLFF. The CDR3 nucleotides read TGCAGTGCGCCCCCGGGACAGGGAGGTGAAAAACTGTTTTTT.

The chain joins TRBV29-1 to TRBJ2-3; D is uncertain. The germline V gene has CDR1 SQVTM and CDR2 ANQGSEA. The CDR3 is 12 residues long. The V and J ends lost 5 bases and 6 bases respectively, with 12 bases between them. The CDR3 sequence: CSVPGPLDTQYF. The CDR3 DNA is TGCAGCGTTCCCGGGCCGTTGGATACGCAGTATTTT.

The V gene is TRBV27, the J gene TRBJ1-6; 8 bases fit TRBD1. CDR1 is MNHEY, CDR2 SMNVEV, per germline (reference sequence). With 8 bases clipped from V and 9 bases from J, the junction kept 6 bases outside the gene matches. This CDR3 has 13 amino acids. The CDR3 loop reads CASCRDRSSPLHF. Written as DNA, the CDR3 is TGTGCCAGCTGTCGGGACAGGAGTTCACCCCTCCACTTT.

For this clonotype: A junction boundary mismatches the germline segment, possibly from a read error. This chain uses TRBV6-6 with TRBJ1-6; D not certain. Germline CDR1 and CDR2: MNHNY and SVGAGI (reference sequence). The CDR3 loop spans 15 amino acids. The CDR3: CASSYSSSDNSPLHF. CDR3 nucleotide sequence: TGTGCCAGCAGTTACTCGAGCTCCGATAATTCACCCCTCCACTTT.

The gene calls are TRBV20-1 and TRBJ1-2; a weak D match, TRBD1 (6 bases). With 3 bases removed from V and 3 bases from J, the gap between germline ends came to 17 bases. In germline, CDR1 is DFQATT, CDR2 SNEGSKA (reference sequence). The CDR3 spans 15 residues. CDR3 region: CSARVTNRVDYGYTF. The CDR3 DNA is TGCAGTGCTAGGGTCACTAACAGGGTTGACTATGGCTACACCTTC.

This chain joins TRBV6-5 and TRBJ2-7, with D possibly being TRBD1 (6 bases). The length of the CDR3 is 14 residues. The V gene's germline CDR1 is MNHEY and CDR2 SVGAGI. V lost 4 bases and J lost 0, with 10 bases in between. For the CDR3, the DNA is TGTGCCAGCAGTTTTGGACAGAGCTCCTACGAGCAGTACTTC. It yields the protein CASSFGQSSYEQYF.

The DNA for the CDR3 is TGTGCCAGCAGTTTAGGGGCGGGGGCTCGGAATCAGCCCCAGCATTTT. It yields the protein CASSLGAGARNQPQHF. The gene calls are TRBV28 and TRBJ1-5, with a tentative D call TRBD1 (6 bases). V lost 2 bases and J lost 4, with 15 bases in between. This CDR3 contains 16 residues. The germline CDR1 and CDR2 sequences are MDHEN and SYDVKM.

CDR3 residues: CASSIRLGSTDTQYF. CDR3 in DNA: TGTGCCAGTAGTATCCGACTCGGTAGCACAGATACGCAGTATTTT. The V call is TRBV19, the J call TRBJ2-3; D unclear. Trimming cost V 3 bases and J 0 bases, with 10 bases left between them. Per germline, CDR1 LNHDA and CDR2 SQIVND (reference sequence). This CDR3 is built from 15 residues.

CDR3 residues: CSARDPSGGAGTDTQYF. The CDR3 DNA follows: TGCAGTGCTAGAGATCCTAGCGGGGGGGCAGGCACAGATACGCAGTATTTT. The chain couples TRBV20-1 to TRBJ2-3; TRBD2 matches 12 bases. The CDR3 contains 17 residues. From germline, CDR1 is DFQATT and CDR2 SNEGSKA (reference sequence). V lost 0 bases to trimming and J lost 1 base; unmatched junction nucleotides: 5.